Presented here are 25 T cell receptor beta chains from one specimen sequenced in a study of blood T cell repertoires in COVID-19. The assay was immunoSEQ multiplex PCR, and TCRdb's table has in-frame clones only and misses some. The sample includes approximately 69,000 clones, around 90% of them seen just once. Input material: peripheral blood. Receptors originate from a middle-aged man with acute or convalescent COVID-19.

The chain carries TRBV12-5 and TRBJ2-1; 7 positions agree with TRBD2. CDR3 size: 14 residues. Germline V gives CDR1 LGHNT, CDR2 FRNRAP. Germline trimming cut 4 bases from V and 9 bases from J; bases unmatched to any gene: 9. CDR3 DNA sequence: TGTGCTAGTGGTTACGGACTCCCGGGGGGTGAGCAGTTCTTC. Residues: CASGYGLPGGEQFF.

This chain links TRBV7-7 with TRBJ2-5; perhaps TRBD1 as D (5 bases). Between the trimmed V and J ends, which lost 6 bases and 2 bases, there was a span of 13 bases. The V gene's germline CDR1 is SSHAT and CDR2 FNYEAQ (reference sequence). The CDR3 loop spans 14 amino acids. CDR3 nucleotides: TGTGCCAGCAGTAAAGCAGGGCCTCAAGAGACCCAGTACTTC. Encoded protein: CASSKAGPQETQYF.

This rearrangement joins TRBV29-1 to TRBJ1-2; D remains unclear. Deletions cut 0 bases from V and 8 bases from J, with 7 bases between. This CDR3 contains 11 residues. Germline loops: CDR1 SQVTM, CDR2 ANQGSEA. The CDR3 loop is CSVEDPLGYTF. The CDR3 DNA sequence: TGCAGCGTTGAAGACCCCTTGGGCTACACCTTC. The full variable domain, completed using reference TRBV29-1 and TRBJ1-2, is SAVISQKPSRDICQRGTSLTIQCQVDSQVTMMFWYRQQPGQSLTLIATANQGSEATYESGFVIDKFPISRPNLTFSTLTVSNMSPEDSSIYLCSVEDPLGYTFGSGTRLTVV.

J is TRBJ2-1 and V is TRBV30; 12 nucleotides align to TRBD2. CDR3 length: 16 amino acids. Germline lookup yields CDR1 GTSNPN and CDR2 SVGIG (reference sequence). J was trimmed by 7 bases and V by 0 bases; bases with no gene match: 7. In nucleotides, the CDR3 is TGTGCCTGGAGTGTAGGACTAGCGGGAAGCGGGAATGAGCAGTTCTTC. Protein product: CAWSVGLAGSGNEQFF.

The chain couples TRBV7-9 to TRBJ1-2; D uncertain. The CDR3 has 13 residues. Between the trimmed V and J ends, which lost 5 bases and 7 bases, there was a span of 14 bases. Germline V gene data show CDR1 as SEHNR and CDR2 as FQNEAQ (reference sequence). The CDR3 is CASSPGKAGGYTF. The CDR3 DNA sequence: TGTGCCAGCAGCCCGGGGAAAGCGGGTGGCTACACCTTC.

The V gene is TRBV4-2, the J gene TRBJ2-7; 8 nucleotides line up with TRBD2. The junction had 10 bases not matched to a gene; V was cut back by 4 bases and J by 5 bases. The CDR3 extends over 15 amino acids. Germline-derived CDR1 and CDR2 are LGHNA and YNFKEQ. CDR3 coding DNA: TGTGCCAGCAGCCCGCCGGGCGCGGGAGGAAACGAGCAGTACTTC. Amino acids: CASSPPGAGGNEQYF.

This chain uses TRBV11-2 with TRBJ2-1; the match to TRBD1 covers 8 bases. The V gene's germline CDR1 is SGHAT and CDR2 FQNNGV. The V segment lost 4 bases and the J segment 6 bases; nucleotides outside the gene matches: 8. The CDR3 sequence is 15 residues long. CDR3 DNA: TGTGCCAGCAGCTCACAGGGGGTCGGTGGCAATGAGCAGTTCTTC. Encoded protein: CASSSQGVGGNEQFF.

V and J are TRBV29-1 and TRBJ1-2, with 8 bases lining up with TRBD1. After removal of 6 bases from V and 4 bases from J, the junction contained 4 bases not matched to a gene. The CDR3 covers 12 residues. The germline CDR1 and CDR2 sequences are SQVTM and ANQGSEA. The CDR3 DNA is TGCAGCGTGGACAGGGAGGGCTATGGCTACACCTTC. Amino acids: CSVDREGYGYTF.

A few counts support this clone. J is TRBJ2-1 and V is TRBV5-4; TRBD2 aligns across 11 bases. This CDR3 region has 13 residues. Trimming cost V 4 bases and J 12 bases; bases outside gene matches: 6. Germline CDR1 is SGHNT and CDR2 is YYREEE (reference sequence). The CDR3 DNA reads TGTGCCAGCAGCCCCACTAGCGGGAGAGGGCAGTTCTTC. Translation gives CASSPTSGRGQFF.

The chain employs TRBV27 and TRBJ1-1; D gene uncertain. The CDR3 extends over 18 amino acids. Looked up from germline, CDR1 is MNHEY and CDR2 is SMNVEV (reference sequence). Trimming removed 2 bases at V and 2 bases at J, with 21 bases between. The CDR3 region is CASSLVGGFGPQNTEAFF. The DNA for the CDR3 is TGTGCCAGCAGTTTAGTGGGAGGTTTCGGACCTCAAAACACTGAAGCTTTCTTT.

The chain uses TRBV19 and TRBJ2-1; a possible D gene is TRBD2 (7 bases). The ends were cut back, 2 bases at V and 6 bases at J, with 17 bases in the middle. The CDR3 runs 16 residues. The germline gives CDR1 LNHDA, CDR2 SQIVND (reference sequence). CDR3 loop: CASSIRGAQNGNEQFF. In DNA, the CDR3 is TGTGCCAGTAGTATACGGGGGGCCCAAAACGGCAATGAGCAGTTCTTC.

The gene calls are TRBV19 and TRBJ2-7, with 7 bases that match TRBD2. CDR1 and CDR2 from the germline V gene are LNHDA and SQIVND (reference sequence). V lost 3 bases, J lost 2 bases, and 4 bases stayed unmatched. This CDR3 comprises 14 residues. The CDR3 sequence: CASSITGGAYEQYF. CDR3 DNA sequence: TGTGCCAGTAGTATCACGGGAGGTGCCTACGAGCAGTACTTC.

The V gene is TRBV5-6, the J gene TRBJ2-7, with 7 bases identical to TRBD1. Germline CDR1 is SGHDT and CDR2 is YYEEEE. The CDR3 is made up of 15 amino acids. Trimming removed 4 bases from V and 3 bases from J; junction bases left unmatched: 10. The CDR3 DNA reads TGTGCCAGCAGCGAGGGGGCGGCTCGGTACTACGAGCAGTACTTC. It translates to CASSEGAARYYEQYF.

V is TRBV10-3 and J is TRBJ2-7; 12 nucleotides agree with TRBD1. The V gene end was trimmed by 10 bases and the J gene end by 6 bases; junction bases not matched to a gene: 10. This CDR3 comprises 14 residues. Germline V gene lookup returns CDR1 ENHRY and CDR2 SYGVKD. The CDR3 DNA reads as TGTGCCACGTTATCGGGACAGGGGGCAAGCGAGCAGTACTTC. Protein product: CATLSGQGASEQYF.

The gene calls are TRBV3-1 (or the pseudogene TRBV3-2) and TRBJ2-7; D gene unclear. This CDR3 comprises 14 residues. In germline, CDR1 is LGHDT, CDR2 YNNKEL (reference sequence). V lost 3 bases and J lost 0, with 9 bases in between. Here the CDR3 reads CASSHDFSSYEQYF. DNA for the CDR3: TGTGCCAGCAGCCACGACTTCAGCTCCTACGAGCAGTACTTC.

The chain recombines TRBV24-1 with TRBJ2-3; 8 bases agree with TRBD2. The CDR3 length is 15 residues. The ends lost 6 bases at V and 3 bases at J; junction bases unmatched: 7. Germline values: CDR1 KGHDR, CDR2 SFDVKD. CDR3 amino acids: CATSSQREKTDTQYF. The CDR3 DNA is TGTGCCACCAGTAGCCAGCGGGAGAAGACAGATACGCAGTATTTT.

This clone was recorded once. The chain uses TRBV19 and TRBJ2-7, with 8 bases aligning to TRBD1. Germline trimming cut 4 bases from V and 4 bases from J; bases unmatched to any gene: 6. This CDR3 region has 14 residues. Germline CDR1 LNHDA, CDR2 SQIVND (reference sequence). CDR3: CASSTGTGQYEQYF. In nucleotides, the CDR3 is TGTGCCAGTAGTACCGGGACAGGACAATACGAGCAGTACTTC.

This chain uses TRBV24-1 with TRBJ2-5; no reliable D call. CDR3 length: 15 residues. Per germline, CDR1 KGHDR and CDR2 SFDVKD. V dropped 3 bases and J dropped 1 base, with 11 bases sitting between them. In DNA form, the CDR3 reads TGTGCCACCAGTGATCCCCGACACGGCCAAGAGACCCAGTACTTC. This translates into CATSDPRHGQETQYF.

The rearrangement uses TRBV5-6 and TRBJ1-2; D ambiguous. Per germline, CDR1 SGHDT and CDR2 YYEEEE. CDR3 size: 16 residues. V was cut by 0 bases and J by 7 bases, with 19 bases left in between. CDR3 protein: CASSLDARGAAFGYTF. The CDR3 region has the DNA TGTGCCAGCAGCTTGGACGCCCGGGGAGCAGCGTTTGGCTACACCTTC.

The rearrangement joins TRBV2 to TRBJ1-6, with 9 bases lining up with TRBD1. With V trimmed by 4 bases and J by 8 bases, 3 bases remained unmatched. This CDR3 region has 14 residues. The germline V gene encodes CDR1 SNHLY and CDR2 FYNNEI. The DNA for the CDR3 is TGTGCCAGCAGTGCGGACAGGGGAGATTCACCCCTCCACTTT. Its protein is CASSADRGDSPLHF.

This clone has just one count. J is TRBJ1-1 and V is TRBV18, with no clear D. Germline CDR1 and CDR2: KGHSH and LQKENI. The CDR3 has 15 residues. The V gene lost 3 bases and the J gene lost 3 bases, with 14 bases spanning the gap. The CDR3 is CASSPSWREDTEAFF. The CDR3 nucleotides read TGTGCCAGCTCACCGTCGTGGAGGGAGGACACTGAAGCTTTCTTT.

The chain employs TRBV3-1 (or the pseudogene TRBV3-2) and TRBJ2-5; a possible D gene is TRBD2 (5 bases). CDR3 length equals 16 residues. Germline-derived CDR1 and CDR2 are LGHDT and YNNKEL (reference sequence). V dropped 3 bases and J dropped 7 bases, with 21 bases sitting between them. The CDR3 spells CASSQTGLLKSGTQYF. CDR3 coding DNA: TGTGCCAGCAGCCAGACTGGACTGCTCAAGTCAGGGACCCAGTACTTC.

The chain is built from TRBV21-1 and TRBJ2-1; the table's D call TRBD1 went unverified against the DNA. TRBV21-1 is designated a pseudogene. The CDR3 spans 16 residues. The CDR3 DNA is TGTGCCAGCAGCAAAGCGGGACAGGGTTACTACAATGAGCAGTTCTTC. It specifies CASSKAGQGYYNEQFF.

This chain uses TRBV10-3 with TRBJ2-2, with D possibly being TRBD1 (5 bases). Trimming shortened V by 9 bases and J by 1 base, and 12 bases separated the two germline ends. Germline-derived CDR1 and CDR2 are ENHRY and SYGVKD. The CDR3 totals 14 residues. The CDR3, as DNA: TGTGCCATTCCGCTCGGACAGAACACCGGGGAGCTGTTTTTT. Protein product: CAIPLGQNTGELFF.

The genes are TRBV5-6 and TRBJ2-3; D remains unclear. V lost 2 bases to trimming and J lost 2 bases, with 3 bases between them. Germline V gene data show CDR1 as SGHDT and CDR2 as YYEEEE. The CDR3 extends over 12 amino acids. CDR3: CASSFLTDTQYF. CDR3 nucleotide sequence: TGTGCCAGCAGCTTTCTCACAGATACGCAGTATTTT.